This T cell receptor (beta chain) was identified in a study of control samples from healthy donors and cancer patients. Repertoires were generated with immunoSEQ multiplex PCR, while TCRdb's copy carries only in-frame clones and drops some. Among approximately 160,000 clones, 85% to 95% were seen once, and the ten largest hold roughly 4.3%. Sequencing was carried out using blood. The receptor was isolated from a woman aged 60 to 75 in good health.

CDR3 nucleotide sequence: TGTGCCAGCAGTTGGGACAGAAAAAACACTGAAGCTTTCTTT. This encodes CASSWDRKNTEAFF. This rearrangement joins TRBV2 to TRBJ1-1; 7 positions agree with TRBD1. V was clipped by 5 bases and J by 2 bases; unmatched bases: 5. The V gene's germline CDR1 is SNHLY and CDR2 FYNNEI. The CDR3 spans 14 residues.